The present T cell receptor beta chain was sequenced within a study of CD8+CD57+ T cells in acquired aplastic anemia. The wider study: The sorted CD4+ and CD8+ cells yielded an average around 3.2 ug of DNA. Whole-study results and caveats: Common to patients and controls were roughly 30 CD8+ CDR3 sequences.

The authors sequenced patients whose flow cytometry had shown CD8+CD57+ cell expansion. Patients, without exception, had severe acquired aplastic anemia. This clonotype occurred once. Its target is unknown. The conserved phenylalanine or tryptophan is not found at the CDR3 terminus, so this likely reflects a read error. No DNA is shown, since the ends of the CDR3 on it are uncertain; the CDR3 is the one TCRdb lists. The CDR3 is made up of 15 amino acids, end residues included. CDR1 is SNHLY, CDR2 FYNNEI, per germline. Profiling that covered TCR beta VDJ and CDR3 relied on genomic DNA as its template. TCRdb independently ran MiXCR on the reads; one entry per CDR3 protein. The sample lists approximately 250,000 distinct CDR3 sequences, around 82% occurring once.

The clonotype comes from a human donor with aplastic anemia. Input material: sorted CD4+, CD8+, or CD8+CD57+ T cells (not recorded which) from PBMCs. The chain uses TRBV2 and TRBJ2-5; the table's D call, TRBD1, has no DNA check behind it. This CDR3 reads CASGDGGTDAQNFYP.